This is a list of T cell receptor beta chains from one sample in a study of T-cell reconstitution after alpha-beta-depleted transplantation in children. TCRdb re-derived calls from the PCR reads in MiXCR, one entry per CDR3 protein. Here the sample spans 600,000 or so distinct CDR3 sequences, under 25% being singletons. The material sequenced was PBMCs, mostly from graft donor cells, taken 360 days after TCRalphabeta/CD19-depleted stem cell transplant. Source of these receptors: a boy under three years old who had a stem cell transplant for acute myeloid leukemia, so the T cells may come from the graft donor. Each CDR3 is given with its conserved first and last residue. A D gene is named only where the DNA matches it firmly. A clone size is listed for some rows: how often the clone was seen (once, few, many), or a class if it is expanded.

>NA|TRBJ2-5|11|NA|TRBV5-6
CASSHSGTQYF
TGTGCCAGCAGCCACAGCGGGACCCAGTACTTC
>many|TRBJ2-4|14|NA|TRBV29-1
CSVGGVLAKNIQYF
TGCAGCGTCGGGGGAGTCCTAGCCAAAAACATTCAGTACTTC
>NA|TRBJ2-7|17|NA|TRBV13
CASSFLPTQGMKDEQYF
TGTGCCAGCAGCTTCCTCCCCACACAGGGAATGAAGGACGAGCAGTACTTC
>NA|TRBJ1-5|13|NA|TRBV27
CASSLHGQQPQHF
TGTGCCAGCAGCCTCCATGGACAGCAGCCCCAGCATTTT
>NA|TRBJ1-1|13|TRBD1|TRBV5-6
CASSQGASSEAFF
TGTGCCAGCTCACAGGGGGCAAGCAGCGAAGCTTTCTTT
>few|TRBJ2-3|16|TRBD2|TRBV7-2
CASSSLAGALTDTQYF
TGTGCCAGCAGCTCTCTAGCGGGGGCGCTCACAGATACGCAGTATTTT
>many|TRBJ1-6|14|NA|TRBV6-5
CASSYDRGNSPLHF
TGTGCCAGCAGTTACGATAGGGGTAATTCACCCCTCCACTTT
>few|TRBJ2-7|13|NA|TRBV20-1
CSARDPFSYEQYF
TGCAGTGCTAGAGATCCCTTCAGTTACGAGCAGTACTTC
>many|TRBJ1-1|15|TRBD1|TRBV6-2/TRBV6-3
CASSYSGQANTEAFF
TGTGCCAGCAGTTACTCTGGACAGGCGAACACTGAAGCTTTCTTT
>many|TRBJ2-5|14|TRBD2|TRBV24-1
CATSDFRGEETQYF
TGTGCCACCAGTGATTTCCGGGGGGAAGAGACCCAGTACTTC
>few|TRBJ2-7|13|NA|TRBV12-3/TRBV12-4
CASSDNNRAEQYF
TGTGCCAGCAGTGACAACAACAGGGCCGAGCAGTACTTC
>many|TRBJ1-5|13|NA|TRBV12-3/TRBV12-4
CASSLRYNQPQHF
TGTGCCAGCAGCCTCAGGTATAATCAGCCCCAGCATTTT
>many|TRBJ2-5|13|TRBD2|TRBV20-1
CSATSVVRETQYF
TGCAGTGCGACTAGCGTGGTCCGGGAGACCCAGTACTTC
>many|TRBJ2-7|14|TRBD1|TRBV6-5
CASSYPTGPHEQYF
TGTGCCAGCAGTTACCCGACAGGGCCCCACGAGCAGTACTTC
>NA|TRBJ2-3|16|NA|TRBV5-6
CASGPGLPYYTDTQYF
TGTGCCAGCGGCCCCGGGCTCCCCTACTACACAGATACGCAGTATTTT
>NA|TRBJ1-1|14|NA|TRBV28
CASTSPRVSPEAFF
TGTGCCAGCACCTCCCCCAGGGTCTCCCCTGAAGCTTTCTTT
>NA|TRBJ1-5|14|TRBD1|TRBV6-2/TRBV6-3
CASSSQGGNQPQHF
TGTGCCAGCAGTTCACAGGGGGGCAATCAGCCCCAGCATTTT
>NA|TRBJ2-7|12|NA|TRBV10-3
CAISEGAYEQYF
TGTGCCATCAGTGAGGGAGCTTACGAGCAGTACTTC
>few|TRBJ1-5|13|NA|TRBV12-3/TRBV12-4
CASTPPGNQPQHF
TGTGCCAGCACCCCCCCGGGTAATCAGCCCCAGCATTTT
>NA|TRBJ2-5|14|NA|TRBV6-2/TRBV6-3
CASTPLGNRETQYF
TGTGCCAGCACCCCGCTCGGGAATCGAGAGACCCAGTACTTC
>many|TRBJ2-3|16|TRBD2|TRBV11-3
CASSLVAGLAADTQYF
TGTGCCAGCAGCTTAGTAGCAGGACTAGCGGCAGATACGCAGTATTTT
>NA|TRBJ1-5|12|NA|TRBV28
CASSAGVQPQHF
TGTGCCAGCAGCGCAGGCGTTCAGCCCCAGCATTTT
>many|TRBJ2-1|14|TRBD2|TRBV6-5
CASSSGLAGAEQFF
TGTGCCAGCAGTTCAGGACTAGCGGGGGCTGAGCAGTTCTTC
>many|TRBJ2-3|15|NA|TRBV12-3/TRBV12-4
CASSLAQLSTDTQYF
TGTGCCAGCAGTTTAGCACAACTTAGCACAGATACGCAGTATTTT
>many|TRBJ1-1|10|NA|TRBV20-1
CSARWPEAFF
TGCAGTGCTAGATGGCCTGAAGCTTTCTTT
>few|TRBJ1-1|16|TRBD1|TRBV12-3/TRBV12-4
CASSSNPQGSATEAFF
TGTGCCAGCAGTTCGAACCCACAGGGGAGCGCCACTGAAGCTTTCTTT
>few|TRBJ2-3|16|TRBD1|TRBV20-1
CSAQPGQGRSTDTQYF
TGCAGTGCCCAGCCGGGACAGGGGAGGTCCACAGATACGCAGTATTTT
>many|TRBJ2-3|14|NA|TRBV20-1
CSEWAWNAMGTQYF
TGCAGTGAATGGGCCTGGAATGCAATGGGTACGCAGTATTTT
>many|TRBJ2-1|16|NA|TRBV7-9
CASSLVEYSRPNEQFF
TGTGCCAGCAGCTTAGTAGAGTATTCCAGGCCCAATGAGCAGTTCTTC
>NA|TRBJ2-1|15|NA|TRBV7-2
CASSLVSGVENEQFF
TGTGCCAGCAGCTTAGTATCGGGTGTTGAGAATGAGCAGTTCTTC
>few|TRBJ2-3|15|NA|TRBV7-2
CASSLSGVLADTQYF
TGTGCCAGCAGCTTATCAGGGGTCTTGGCAGATACGCAGTATTTT
>NA|TRBJ2-3|18|NA|TRBV20-1
CSARGGRRGKGATDTQYF
TGCAGTGCTAGAGGGGGAAGGAGGGGAAAGGGAGCCACAGATACGCAGTATTTT
>many|TRBJ2-7|10|NA|TRBV20-1
CSALGYEQYF
TGCAGTGCCCTTGGCTACGAGCAGTACTTC
>few|TRBJ2-5|15|NA|TRBV24-1
CATSDFRDMEETQYF
TGTGCCACCAGTGATTTCCGGGACATGGAGGAGACCCAGTACTTC
>many|TRBJ1-6|14|TRBD1|TRBV7-9
CASTLDRVGSPLHF
TGTGCCAGCACCTTAGACAGGGTCGGCTCACCCCTCCACTTT
>NA|TRBJ2-7|16|NA|TRBV7-8
CASSFDRDNGRYEQYF
TGTGCCAGCAGCTTCGACCGGGACAACGGACGCTACGAGCAGTACTTC
>NA|TRBJ2-3|20|NA|TRBV11-2
CASSLDSYGAGQAMVDTQYF
TGTGCCAGCAGCTTAGACTCGTATGGAGCGGGCCAGGCAATGGTAGATACGCAGTATTTT
>NA|TRBJ2-3|13|TRBD2|TRBV20-1
CSALGRGADTQYF
TGCAGTGCTCTCGGGCGGGGGGCAGATACGCAGTATTTT